These T cell receptor beta chains were read from a single sample in a study of T cells after yellow fever vaccination. TCRdb re-analysed the 5' RACE reads in MiXCR, keeping a single row per CDR3 protein. The table lists some 320,000 distinct CDR3 sequences, roughly 8.7% of them singletons. The sequencing here drew on CD4+ T cells sorted from PBMCs, taken 5 days after the yellow fever booster vaccination. These receptor sequences come from a man aged 18 to 29 who received the YFV17D yellow fever vaccine. Both conserved end residues are trimmed from each CDR3. The D gene is left open where the match is weak. Rows may omit the clone size; those that give it use once, few, many or a size class.

d_call,j_call,clone_size,v_call,cdr3_aa
TRBD1,TRBJ2-6,few,TRBV2,ASSELAGTGSNLYSGANVLT
.,TRBJ1-2,many,TRBV5-6,ASSPEGGYGYT
.,TRBJ1-6,many,TRBV4-2,ASSQVQGTGNSPLH
.,TRBJ1-2,.,TRBV7-3,ASSRPDRVYGYT
.,TRBJ1-6,many,TRBV11-2,ASSSNRGRPPLH
.,TRBJ2-4,.,TRBV5-4,ASRLDRKNIQY
.,TRBJ2-7,many,TRBV7-9,ASSQSWTSYEQY
.,TRBJ2-5,.,TRBV3-1,ASSQATTSGETQY
TRBD1,TRBJ1-1,many,TRBV5-1,ASSFSRTGTLMNTEAF
.,TRBJ1-1,few,TRBV12-3/TRBV12-4,ASSSPGTEAF
.,TRBJ2-2,few,TRBV7-2,ASSLRLATTGELF
.,TRBJ2-5,many,TRBV5-1,ASSRNQETQY
TRBD1,TRBJ2-1,many,TRBV20-1,SPRTGDYNEQF
.,TRBJ2-1,.,TRBV20-1,SARDARSNEQF
TRBD1,TRBJ2-2,.,TRBV29-1,SVQDRANTGELF
.,TRBJ2-3,few,TRBV7-9,ASSPRTNPQY
.,TRBJ1-3,.,TRBV7-9,ASSSVQGYSGNTIY
.,TRBJ1-2,many,TRBV7-8,ASSSYLTANYGYT
.,TRBJ2-5,.,TRBV15,ATSRGWTEETQY
TRBD1,TRBJ1-1,many,TRBV11-2,ASSLVMGQPNTEAF
TRBD1,TRBJ1-2,.,TRBV6-1,ASSEGGTGGTSYT
.,TRBJ1-2,few,TRBV7-8,ASSERGGPDGYT
.,TRBJ1-2,.,TRBV5-1,ASSLGGKSSYGYT
.,TRBJ2-3,many,TRBV5-4,ASHQGGPSTDTQY
.,TRBJ2-1,medium-sized,TRBV7-9,ASRAYGDPSYNEQF
.,TRBJ2-5,.,TRBV29-1,SVEDRGGKQETQY